This T cell receptor beta chain was obtained from a study of beta chain features in type 1 diabetes. V shed 3 bases and J shed 3 bases, with 5 bases lying between them. The CDR3 is 12 amino acids. Germline V gene lookup returns CDR1 ENHRY and CDR2 SYGVKD. Isolated RNA was reverse transcribed in full, so expressed TCRB transcripts were sequenced. Only in-frame clones appear in the TCRdb table, and some are missing; sequencing was by immunoSEQ multiplex PCR. Among fewer than 900,000 clones listed, roughly 16% were seen once. This clone has more than one count but fewer than ten. Other nucleotide sequences from this sample produce the same CDR3.

The sequencing input was naive CD4+ T cells from blood. The V and J genes are TRBV10-3 and TRBJ1-2; unclear D gene. This TCR was sampled from a woman in her late teens or twenties in good health. The CDR3 coding sequence is TGTGCCATCAGTGATCGGGACTATGGCTACACCTTC. This codes for CAISDRDYGYTF.